This T cell receptor (beta chain) was captured in a study of T cells in Graves' hyperthyroidism and ophthalmopathy. For the study at large: Peripheral blood was obtained at initial diagnosis, preceding any treatment. Overall study results and limits: Most clonotypes expanded in the thyroid (above 0.001) were also present in blood.

Unmatched junction bases numbered 11, after V lost 6 bases and J lost 3 bases. Germline values: CDR1 SGHVS, CDR2 FQNEAQ. This CDR3 is built from 15 residues. The TCR beta CDR3 regions underwent amplification using RNA transcripts as the source. First-round RT-PCR of the TCR CDR3 relied on the HTBI primer set. MiXCR, applied by TCRdb to the multiplex PCR reads, yields one record per CDR3 protein. The repertoire holds some 700,000 distinct CDR3 sequences, roughly 17% seen once, with about a sixth in the top ten. Lactation, pregnancy, other autoimmune disease or uncontrolled infection led to exclusion of patients. This clonotype appeared many times. Its specificity is unknown.

This clonotype was obtained from a man aged 50-60 years with Graves' hyperthyroidism. V is TRBV7-8 and J is TRBJ2-7; 7 bases match TRBD1. The sequencing sample was made of blood. In DNA, the CDR3 is TGTGCCAGCAGTTTACCGGGACAGCAACTCTACGAGCAGTACTTC. Its translation is CASSLPGQQLYEQYF.